The 3 T cell receptor beta chains presented below share a single source sample, sequenced in a study of blood T cell repertoires in COVID-19. Assay: immunoSEQ multiplex PCR; the TCRdb copy retains only in-frame clones and omits some. The sample carries roughly 80,000 clones, around 84% recorded once. The sample consisted of peripheral blood. These receptor sequences come from a man aged 50 or older with acute or convalescent COVID-19.

V usage is TRBV5-1 and J usage is TRBJ2-7; D may be TRBD1 (7 bases). Germline CDR1 SGHRS, CDR2 YFSETQ. Trimming shortened V by 0 bases and J by 2 bases, and 12 bases separated the two germline ends. This CDR3 is built from 15 residues. The CDR3 DNA reads as TGCGCCAGCAGCTTGGCAGGGGGGAGCGCCTACGAGCAGTACTTC. Its translation is CASSLAGGSAYEQYF.

V gene TRBV28 combines with J gene TRBJ1-3, with 12 bases fitting TRBD1. This CDR3 has 15 amino acids. Per the germline V gene, CDR1 is MDHEN and CDR2 is SYDVKM. The V gene end was trimmed by 5 bases and the J gene end by 7 bases; junction bases not matched to a gene: 6. CDR3 sequence: CASSALGTGGNTIYF. In DNA form, the CDR3 reads TGTGCCAGCAGTGCCCTGGGGACAGGGGGCAACACCATATATTTT.

CDR3 sequence: CASSEGPPRPQHF. The DNA for the CDR3 is TGTGCCAGCAGTGAAGGTCCCCCCAGGCCCCAGCATTTT. This chain joins TRBV6-1 and TRBJ1-5; D gene ambiguous. The CDR3 is made up of 13 amino acids. Germline loops: CDR1 MNHNS, CDR2 SASEGT. Trimming shortened V by 1 base and J by 9 bases, and 10 bases separated the two germline ends.